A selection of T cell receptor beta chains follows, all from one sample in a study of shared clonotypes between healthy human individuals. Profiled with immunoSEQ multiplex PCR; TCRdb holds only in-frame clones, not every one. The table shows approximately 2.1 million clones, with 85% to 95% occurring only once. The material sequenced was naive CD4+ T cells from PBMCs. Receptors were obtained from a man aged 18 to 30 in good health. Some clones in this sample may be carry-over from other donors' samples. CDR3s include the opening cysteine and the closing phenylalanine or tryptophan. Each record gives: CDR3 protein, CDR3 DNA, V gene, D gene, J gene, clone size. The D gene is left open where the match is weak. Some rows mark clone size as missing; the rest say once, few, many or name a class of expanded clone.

cdr3_aa: CASSPQVSVSAGYTF; cdr3_nt: TGTGCCAGCAGCCCGCAAGTGAGTGTCTCGGCTGGCTACACCTTC; v_call: TRBV9; d_call: -; j_call: TRBJ1-2; clone_size: -
cdr3_aa: CASSPPGLAGYEQYF; cdr3_nt: TGTGCCAGCAGCCCCCCCGGACTAGCGGGTTACGAGCAGTACTTC; v_call: TRBV28; d_call: TRBD2; j_call: TRBJ2-7; clone_size: -
cdr3_aa: CASSGGQGVSEQYF; cdr3_nt: TGTGCCAGCAGTGGTGGACAGGGGGTTTCCGAGCAGTACTTC; v_call: TRBV6-1; d_call: TRBD1; j_call: TRBJ2-7; clone_size: -
cdr3_aa: CASSEPPDRGRGWQPQHF; cdr3_nt: TGTGCCAGCAGTGAACCCCCGGACAGGGGGCGCGGGTGGCAGCCCCAGCATTTT; v_call: TRBV6-1; d_call: TRBD1; j_call: TRBJ1-5; clone_size: -
cdr3_aa: CASSEARLAGSTDTQYF; cdr3_nt: TGTGCCAGCAGTGAAGCTCGGCTAGCGGGAAGCACAGATACGCAGTATTTT; v_call: TRBV6-1; d_call: TRBD2; j_call: TRBJ2-3; clone_size: -
cdr3_aa: CASSTPRTGNTEAFF; cdr3_nt: TGTGCCAGCAGTACACCCCGGACGGGGAACACTGAAGCTTTCTTT; v_call: TRBV27; d_call: -; j_call: TRBJ1-1; clone_size: -
cdr3_aa: CASSQRQGRGYGYTF; cdr3_nt: TGTGCCAGTAGTCAGAGACAGGGGAGGGGCTATGGCTACACCTTC; v_call: TRBV19; d_call: TRBD1; j_call: TRBJ1-2; clone_size: -
cdr3_aa: CATSRGGGFSYNEQFF; cdr3_nt: TGTGCCACCAGCAGGGGGGGAGGGTTCTCCTACAATGAGCAGTTCTTC; v_call: TRBV15; d_call: TRBD2; j_call: TRBJ2-1; clone_size: -
cdr3_aa: CASQEAGRGETQYF; cdr3_nt: TGTGCCAGCCAGGAGGCGGGACGAGGGGAGACCCAGTACTTC; v_call: TRBV25-1; d_call: -; j_call: TRBJ2-5; clone_size: -
cdr3_aa: CSGKTGGNTIYF; cdr3_nt: TGCAGCGGCAAGACAGGGGGAAACACCATATATTTT; v_call: TRBV29-1; d_call: TRBD1; j_call: TRBJ1-3; clone_size: -
cdr3_aa: CASSSGTSGRGDTQYF; cdr3_nt: TGTGCCAGCAGCTCCGGGACTAGCGGGCGGGGCGATACGCAGTATTTT; v_call: TRBV7-9; d_call: TRBD2; j_call: TRBJ2-3; clone_size: -
cdr3_aa: CASTRSSGFYNEQFF; cdr3_nt: TGTGCCAGCACCAGATCCTCAGGGTTCTACAATGAGCAGTTCTTC; v_call: TRBV27; d_call: -; j_call: TRBJ2-1; clone_size: -
cdr3_aa: CASSQVSVSGNTIYF; cdr3_nt: TGCGCCAGCAGCCAAGTCTCCGTCTCTGGAAACACCATATATTTT; v_call: TRBV4-1; d_call: -; j_call: TRBJ1-3; clone_size: -
cdr3_aa: CASSLGSRGLSTDTQYF; cdr3_nt: TGTGCCAGCAGCTTAGGTTCCAGGGGGCTAAGCACAGATACGCAGTATTTT; v_call: TRBV11-2; d_call: TRBD1; j_call: TRBJ2-3; clone_size: -
cdr3_aa: CASSAGNRWGDGYTF; cdr3_nt: TGTGCCAGCAGTGCCGGTAATCGCTGGGGAGATGGCTACACCTTC; v_call: TRBV25-1; d_call: -; j_call: TRBJ1-2; clone_size: few
cdr3_aa: CASSFRQGGTEAFF; cdr3_nt: TGTGCCAGCAGTTTCCGGCAGGGGGGCACTGAAGCTTTCTTT; v_call: TRBV27; d_call: TRBD1; j_call: TRBJ1-1; clone_size: -
cdr3_aa: CASSPTGANEKLFF; cdr3_nt: TGTGCCAGCAGCCCGACAGGGGCTAATGAAAAACTGTTTTTT; v_call: TRBV7-3; d_call: TRBD1; j_call: TRBJ1-4; clone_size: -
cdr3_aa: CASSQEVRGGGGYTF; cdr3_nt: TGCGCCAGCAGCCAGGAGGTGCGTGGGGGAGGCGGCTACACCTTC; v_call: TRBV4-3; d_call: -; j_call: TRBJ1-2; clone_size: -
cdr3_aa: CASSFYGYTF; cdr3_nt: TGTGCCAGCAGTTTCTATGGCTACACCTTC; v_call: TRBV28; d_call: -; j_call: TRBJ1-2; clone_size: -
cdr3_aa: CASSLWASGTGPSNQPQHF; cdr3_nt: TGTGCCAGCAGTTTATGGGCCTCCGGGACAGGGCCGAGCAATCAGCCCCAGCATTTT; v_call: TRBV27; d_call: TRBD1; j_call: TRBJ1-5; clone_size: -
cdr3_aa: CATSRDVTYEQYF; cdr3_nt: TGTGCCACCAGCCGGGACGTAACCTACGAGCAGTACTTC; v_call: TRBV15; d_call: -; j_call: TRBJ2-7; clone_size: -
cdr3_aa: CASRQGLDNEQFF; cdr3_nt: TGTGCCAGCAGACAGGGACTAGACAATGAGCAGTTCTTC; v_call: TRBV2; d_call: TRBD2; j_call: TRBJ2-1; clone_size: -
cdr3_aa: CASSYGRTAGNTIYF; cdr3_nt: TGTGCCAGCAGTTACGGTAGGACTGCTGGAAACACCATATATTTT; v_call: TRBV6-5; d_call: -; j_call: TRBJ1-3; clone_size: -
cdr3_aa: CASSVGLAGGEETQYF; cdr3_nt: TGTGCCAGCAGCGTGGGACTAGCGGGCGGGGAAGAGACCCAGTACTTC; v_call: TRBV9; d_call: TRBD2; j_call: TRBJ2-5; clone_size: -
cdr3_aa: CASSLGSSGVMELFF; cdr3_nt: TGCGCCAGCAGCTTGGGGTCTAGCGGAGTCATGGAGCTGTTTTTT; v_call: TRBV5-1; d_call: TRBD2; j_call: TRBJ2-2; clone_size: few
cdr3_aa: CASSAGTGGADTQYF; cdr3_nt: TGTGCCAGCAGTGCCGGGACAGGGGGCGCAGATACGCAGTATTTT; v_call: TRBV6-4; d_call: TRBD1; j_call: TRBJ2-3; clone_size: -
cdr3_aa: CASSEPGSTYNEQFF; cdr3_nt: TGTGCCAGCAGTGAACCCGGGAGTACCTACAATGAGCAGTTCTTC; v_call: TRBV2; d_call: -; j_call: TRBJ2-1; clone_size: -
cdr3_aa: CASSQQTQTYEQYF; cdr3_nt: TGTGCCAGCAGCCAACAGACTCAAACCTACGAGCAGTACTTC; v_call: TRBV4-2; d_call: -; j_call: TRBJ2-7; clone_size: -
cdr3_aa: CASSSEPQGASETQYF; cdr3_nt: TGCGCCAGCAGCTCAGAACCACAGGGGGCAAGCGAGACCCAGTACTTC; v_call: TRBV5-1; d_call: TRBD1; j_call: TRBJ2-5; clone_size: -
cdr3_aa: CASWGFRAEVDIQYF; cdr3_nt: TGTGCCAGCTGGGGATTTAGGGCCGAGGTCGACATTCAGTACTTC; v_call: TRBV18; d_call: -; j_call: TRBJ2-4; clone_size: -
cdr3_aa: CSVEDLEQVNTEAFF; cdr3_nt: TGCAGCGTTGAAGATCTCGAACAGGTGAACACTGAAGCTTTCTTT; v_call: TRBV29-1; d_call: -; j_call: TRBJ1-1; clone_size: -
cdr3_aa: CASSVIPQGTNVLTF; cdr3_nt: TGTGCCAGCAGCGTAATTCCGCAGGGGACCAACGTCCTGACTTTC; v_call: TRBV9; d_call: -; j_call: TRBJ2-6; clone_size: -
cdr3_aa: CASSYPGRGYEQYF; cdr3_nt: TGTGCCAGCAGCTACCCAGGGAGGGGCTACGAGCAGTACTTC; v_call: TRBV11-2; d_call: TRBD2; j_call: TRBJ2-7; clone_size: once
cdr3_aa: CASSLTGNQPQHF; cdr3_nt: TGTGCCAGCAGTTTAACAGGGAATCAGCCCCAGCATTTT; v_call: TRBV27; d_call: -; j_call: TRBJ1-5; clone_size: -
cdr3_aa: CASSPGLTYEQYF; cdr3_nt: TGTGCCAGCAGCCCGGGACTAACCTACGAGCAGTACTTC; v_call: TRBV5-5; d_call: TRBD2; j_call: TRBJ2-7; clone_size: once
cdr3_aa: CASSIAKGSTQYF; cdr3_nt: TGTGCCAGTAGTATAGCTAAGGGTAGCACGCAGTATTTT; v_call: TRBV19; d_call: -; j_call: TRBJ2-3; clone_size: -
cdr3_aa: CASSYWGGTYEQYF; cdr3_nt: TGTGCCAGCAGCTACTGGGGGGGGACCTACGAGCAGTACTTC; v_call: TRBV7-2; d_call: TRBD2; j_call: TRBJ2-7; clone_size: once
cdr3_aa: CASSIWSSVRGQEETQYF; cdr3_nt: TGTGCCAGTAGTATCTGGTCTTCAGTACGTGGACAGGAAGAGACCCAGTACTTC; v_call: TRBV19; d_call: TRBD1; j_call: TRBJ2-5; clone_size: -
cdr3_aa: CASSEDREAFF; cdr3_nt: TGTGCCAGCAGCGAGGACAGAGAAGCTTTCTTT; v_call: TRBV28; d_call: -; j_call: TRBJ1-1; clone_size: few
cdr3_aa: CASNPGTGLGEQYF; cdr3_nt: TGCGCCAGCAACCCCGGGACAGGGCTGGGAGAGCAGTACTTC; v_call: TRBV5-1; d_call: TRBD1; j_call: TRBJ2-7; clone_size: -
cdr3_aa: CSVESRTGPGPEQYF; cdr3_nt: TGCAGCGTTGAATCTAGAACAGGGCCCGGACCCGAGCAGTACTTC; v_call: TRBV29-1; d_call: -; j_call: TRBJ2-7; clone_size: -
cdr3_aa: CASSLGEGLNTEAFF; cdr3_nt: TGTGCCAGTAGCCTCGGCGAGGGCTTGAACACTGAAGCTTTCTTT; v_call: TRBV19; d_call: -; j_call: TRBJ1-1; clone_size: -
cdr3_aa: CASSSGLAGGREQFF; cdr3_nt: TGTGCCAGCAGTTCCGGACTAGCGGGTGGAAGGGAGCAGTTCTTC; v_call: TRBV27; d_call: TRBD2; j_call: TRBJ2-1; clone_size: -
cdr3_aa: CASSFTGTSVIYEQYF; cdr3_nt: TGTGCCAGCAGTTTCACCGGGACTAGCGTCATCTACGAGCAGTACTTC; v_call: TRBV7-2; d_call: TRBD2; j_call: TRBJ2-7; clone_size: -
cdr3_aa: CASSLGGSHYEQYF; cdr3_nt: TGTGCCAGCAGTTTGGGCGGGAGCCATTACGAGCAGTACTTC; v_call: TRBV28; d_call: TRBD2; j_call: TRBJ2-7; clone_size: -
cdr3_aa: CSVEDGSQETQYF; cdr3_nt: TGCAGCGTTGAAGATGGCAGTCAAGAGACCCAGTACTTC; v_call: TRBV29-1; d_call: -; j_call: TRBJ2-5; clone_size: -
cdr3_aa: CASSRSLQGMNTIYF; cdr3_nt: TGTGCCAGCAGCCGAAGCCTACAGGGGATGAACACCATATATTTT; v_call: TRBV11-1; d_call: TRBD1; j_call: TRBJ1-3; clone_size: -
cdr3_aa: CASSPTRGWGPQHF; cdr3_nt: TGTGCCAGTAGTCCGACCCGGGGATGGGGGCCCCAGCATTTT; v_call: TRBV19; d_call: -; j_call: TRBJ1-5; clone_size: -
cdr3_aa: CVGRDRGPSSADTQYF; cdr3_nt: TGTGTCGGGCGAGACAGGGGTCCTTCTAGTGCAGATACGCAGTATTTT; v_call: TRBV10-3; d_call: TRBD1; j_call: TRBJ2-3; clone_size: -
cdr3_aa: CASSVVAGSSYEQYF; cdr3_nt: TGTGCCAGCAGTGTAGTTGCGGGGAGCTCCTACGAGCAGTACTTC; v_call: TRBV6-4; d_call: -; j_call: TRBJ2-7; clone_size: -
cdr3_aa: CASSWNMIGYGYTF; cdr3_nt: TGTGCCAGCAGTTGGAACATGATCGGCTATGGCTACACCTTC; v_call: TRBV28; d_call: -; j_call: TRBJ1-2; clone_size: -
cdr3_aa: CASSQQGGVGQPQHF; cdr3_nt: TGTGCCAGCAGCCAACAGGGGGGTGTTGGTCAGCCCCAGCATTTT; v_call: TRBV7-9; d_call: TRBD1; j_call: TRBJ1-5; clone_size: -
cdr3_aa: CASRPESGRSGIQYF; cdr3_nt: TGTGCCAGCAGACCAGAAAGCGGGAGGAGCGGCATTCAGTACTTC; v_call: TRBV2; d_call: TRBD2; j_call: TRBJ2-4; clone_size: -
cdr3_aa: CASRPGLADSYNEQFF; cdr3_nt: TGTGCCAGCAGACCCGGACTAGCGGACTCCTACAATGAGCAGTTCTTC; v_call: TRBV7-9; d_call: TRBD2; j_call: TRBJ2-1; clone_size: -
cdr3_aa: CASSEEGATEQFF; cdr3_nt: TGTGCCAGCAGTGAAGAGGGAGCAACGGAGCAGTTCTTC; v_call: TRBV2; d_call: -; j_call: TRBJ2-1; clone_size: -